The entry below describes one T cell receptor beta chain. Authors' processing steps: The assay estimated nucleated cells by amplifying reference gene primers. Using immunoSEQ multiplex PCR, the repertoire was profiled, and TCRdb retains in-frame clones only, with some absent. V and J calls plus clone size are reproduced from that table; the DNA served to infer D and trimming. The data contain about 270,000 clones, more than 80% of them singletons. Everyone who took part was roughly 18 to 89 years old, and they came from about two dozen US areas. Participants were placed into cohorts based on the clinical history they reported. V was pared by 5 bases and J by 7 bases, with 12 bases between. This CDR3 spans 14 amino acids. Germline CDR1 reads MNHEY; CDR2 reads SVGAGI. This record comes from a study of blood T cell repertoires in COVID-19. Study-wide context: T cells, B-cell-depleted T cells, or PBMCs supplied cDNA or gDNA.

Sequenced input: PBMCs or T cells enriched from blood (not recorded which). The TCR originated in a woman in her twenties or thirties with acute COVID-19. The chain joins TRBV6-5 to TRBJ1-6; possible D gene TRBD1, 6 bases. CDR3 sequence: CASSTRQVNSPLHF. In nucleotides, the CDR3 is TGTGCCAGCAGTACCAGACAGGTGAATTCACCCCTCCACTTT.